The rows below give T cell receptor beta chains drawn from one sample of a study of cytomegalovirus exposure and HLA in healthy donors. Libraries were prepared by immunoSEQ multiplex PCR; TCRdb keeps only in-frame clonotypes and omits some of them. The repertoire holds under 200,000 clones, with about 89% as singletons. Material: PBMCs. These receptors were taken from a woman between 18 and 30 years old in good health and CMV-seropositive. Each CDR3 is given with its conserved first and last residue. The order of the fields is D gene, clone size, V gene, J gene, CDR3 DNA, CDR3 protein. A D gene is named only where the DNA matches it firmly. A row's size may be missing; if present it is once, few, many or a size class.

>NA|NA|TRBV2|TRBJ2-3
TGTGCCAGCGGATTTGGACGGGGGAATACGCAGTATTTT
CASGFGRGNTQYF
>TRBD2|once|TRBV5-1|TRBJ2-1
TGCGCCAGCAGCTCCGGACTAGCGGGTGTCTCCTACAATGAGCAGTTCTTC
CASSSGLAGVSYNEQFF
>TRBD1|once|TRBV15|TRBJ1-2
TGTGCCACCAGCAGTAAACAGGGGAACTATGGCTACACCTTC
CATSSKQGNYGYTF
>TRBD2|NA|TRBV7-9|TRBJ2-7
TGTGCCAGCAGCATGTCTAGCGGATCCTACGAGCAGTACTTC
CASSMSSGSYEQYF
>TRBD1|many|TRBV6-1|TRBJ2-2
TGTGCCAGCAGTGAGGGGACAGGGGCCACCGGGGAGCTGTTTTTT
CASSEGTGATGELFF
>TRBD1|NA|TRBV5-5|TRBJ1-2
TGTGCCAGCAGCTTGGGCCTCACAGGGGGAATGGAAGGCTACACCTTC
CASSLGLTGGMEGYTF
>TRBD1|once|TRBV5-6|TRBJ2-7
TGTGCCAGCAGCTCAGGACAGGGCGAAACTTACTACGAGCAGTACTTC
CASSSGQGETYYEQYF
>NA|NA|TRBV9|TRBJ2-3
TGTGCCAGCAGCGTAGACTTTAAGGATACGCAGTATTTT
CASSVDFKDTQYF
>TRBD2|NA|TRBV7-6|TRBJ2-1
TGTGCCAGCAGCTCCAGACTAGCGGGAAGCAATGAGCAGTTCTTC
CASSSRLAGSNEQFF
>NA|NA|TRBV7-3|TRBJ1-1
TGTGCCAGCAGCTTAACGGGGGGACTGATGAACACTGAAGCTTTCTTT
CASSLTGGLMNTEAFF
>TRBD1|NA|TRBV6-5|TRBJ2-1
TGTGCCAGCAGACAAATCCGGGACAGGGACAATGAGCAGTTCTTC
CASRQIRDRDNEQFF
>TRBD1|NA|TRBV5-1|TRBJ1-2
TGCGCCAGCAGCTTGGAAGGGGGACAGTCCTATGGCTACACCTTC
CASSLEGGQSYGYTF
>NA|NA|TRBV2|TRBJ2-7
TGTGCCAGCAAGCGGCCACGCTTCTACGAGCAGTACTTC
CASKRPRFYEQYF
>NA|NA|TRBV27|TRBJ2-7
TGTGCCAGCAGTGCGGGGCACGGGGAGCAGTACTTC
CASSAGHGEQYF
>TRBD1|NA|TRBV12-5|TRBJ2-3
TGTGCTAGTGGTTTGGTGGGACAGGGCATCGATACGCAGTATTTT
CASGLVGQGIDTQYF
>NA|once|TRBV7-9|TRBJ1-2
TGTGCCAGCAGCTTATTCGGACAGAGCTATGGCTACACCTTC
CASSLFGQSYGYTF
>NA|NA|TRBV29-1|TRBJ1-1
TGCAGCGTTCCTAAGGGGCTACATGGGCAAATCACTGAAGCTTTCTTT
CSVPKGLHGQITEAFF
>NA|NA|TRBV5-4|TRBJ2-5
TGTGTCAGCAGCTTGGGAGCCCCAGGGGCCCAGGAGACCCAGTACTTC
CVSSLGAPGAQETQYF
>TRBD1|NA|TRBV6-1|TRBJ1-1
TGTGCCAGCAGCGGACAGGGGATCACTGAAGCTTTCTTT
CASSGQGITEAFF
>TRBD2|NA|TRBV6-5|TRBJ2-1
TGTGCCAGCAGTGCTAGCGGATCCTACAATGAGCAGTTCTTC
CASSASGSYNEQFF
>NA|NA|TRBV18|TRBJ2-1
TGTGCCAGCTCACCGGCGGGAAACACGGGCAATGAGCAGTTCTTC
CASSPAGNTGNEQFF
>TRBD1|NA|TRBV6-4|TRBJ1-5
TGTGCCAGCAGGGGGGACAGGAGAAATCAGCCCCAGCATTTT
CASRGDRRNQPQHF
>TRBD2|NA|TRBV5-1|TRBJ2-7
TGCGCCAGCAGCTTGGGTCTAGCGGGGGTGTCCTACGAGCAGTACTTC
CASSLGLAGVSYEQYF
>NA|NA|TRBV27|TRBJ1-6
TGTGCCAGCAGTTTATCGAACACAGCAAATAATTCACCCCTCCACTTT
CASSLSNTANNSPLHF
>NA|NA|TRBV9|TRBJ1-4
TGTGCCAGCAGCCTCGACGTGAGGGAAAAACTGTTTTTT
CASSLDVREKLFF
>TRBD1|NA|TRBV29-1|TRBJ1-1
TGCAGCGCCCCGGCGGAGGGGGGGGGCAGGGGGCGGAACACTGAAGCTTTCTTT
CSAPAEGGGRGRNTEAFF
>TRBD1|once|TRBV19|TRBJ1-4
TGTGCCAGTAGTCCCTGGACAGGTATAAATGAAAAACTGTTTTTT
CASSPWTGINEKLFF
>NA|NA|TRBV5-4|TRBJ1-3
TGTGCCAGCAGCTTGAACATGGGGGGGAGTTTATTTTCTGGAAACACCATATATTTT
CASSLNMGGSLFSGNTIYF
>TRBD2|NA|TRBV5-6|TRBJ2-3
TGTGCCAGCAGCCCGGGGGGAGGGATCGCAGATACGCAGTATTTT
CASSPGGGIADTQYF